This note documents a single TCR beta chain sequence. This clone was seen only a few times. Its antigen is not yet known. It has no much larger one-base neighbor in the sample; base qualities were not kept. The cohort was made up of around 720 healthy bone marrow donors. At the time of sampling, all cohort members were nominally healthy, though unrecorded immune exposures were likely present. The donor tested CMV seropositive, placing the donor among the 250 to 350 seropositive members of the cohort. Each donor provided a peripheral blood sample, and peripheral blood mononuclear cells were used for TCR beta sequencing. The Qiagen DNeasy Blood Extraction Kit was used to extract genomic DNA from the blood cell samples. The data stem from a study of cytomegalovirus exposure and HLA in healthy donors (dated 2017 in TCRdb). Regarding the research as a whole: An earlier analysis of roughly 500 of the donors reported 250 to 350 Gb of sequence data and 117 million unique TCR beta sequences from about 179 million T cells. An early release covering roughly 600 HLA-typed donors comprised approximately 290 gigabases of sequencing data and around 85 million unique TCR sequences. The genetic ancestry cluster associated with self-reported Caucasian donors included 81% of the 398 genotyped donors. The aim of the study was to test whether cataloging public T cell receptors could identify signatures of past pathogen exposure. Using immunosequencing, the study profiled T cell repertoires from around 670 subjects and related those repertoires to cytomegalovirus serostatus. A separate validation cohort of about 110 different subjects was used in addition to the 666-subject first cohort. High-throughput TCR immunosequencing, statistical association of individual TCRs with disease status, and machine learning were combined to predict cytomegalovirus infection status. In a later analysis, previously published TCR beta repertoires from 666 donors were re-analyzed and high-resolution HLA genotyping was added so that TCR occurrence patterns could be studied. The later analysis used no new phenotypic data to find candidate immune exposures, relying instead on TCR beta sequences and their occurrence across donors. In an earlier analysis of roughly 600 of the donors, high-throughput TCR beta sequencing was used to judge whether each TCR beta V gene segment behaved as functional or pseudogenic. Donor age, sex, ethnicity and CMV serostatus were compiled alongside the repertoire data. In a later genetic analysis, genome-wide SNP genotypes for about 55% of the roughly 670 donors were used, and that subset was treated as a discovery cohort. All discovery cohort repertoires had been generated on a single sequencing platform. HLA typing included class I and class II loci at four-digit resolution. Typing coverage differed by locus: A, B, C, DRB1 and DQB1 were typed in about 629-640 donors, DQA1 in 500 to 550, DPA1 in around 580, and DPB1 in approximately 450. Roughly 5 DR-DQ haplotypes were handled as single units for association and clustering, since linkage in the cohort was strong. Across 300 to 400 genotyped donors of the cohort, an average of roughly 250,000 unique TCR beta nucleotide sequences per donor were sequenced, and approximately 17% of those sequences were non-productive. The investigation overall reported the following: In a later genetic analysis, fewer N-insertions in productive TCRs were reported among donors in an Asian-associated ancestry cluster than the approximately 710-donor mean. Linkage disequilibrium might explain the correlated functional status among segregating V segments, but an unknown experimental factor could not be ruled out. In a later genetic analysis, a missense DCLRE1C variant was associated with V-gene and J-gene trimming of TCR beta chains, and the association was replicated in an independent cohort. Because some donors lacked HLA typing at each locus, the association tests relied only on the typed subset. Cytomegalovirus status was reported to be diagnosed by the classifier with high specificity and sensitivity in both the original and validation cohorts. Most TCR sequences were seen in very few donors, while some public TCRs were found in many individuals. The study gave a list of under 200 TCR beta chains associated with cytomegalovirus. An earlier analysis of some 560 of the donors showed that most TCR beta V segments appeared in productive rearrangements either about 87% or about 30% of the time, which broadly matched IMGT annotations. A further reported finding was that TCR beta sequences accurately predicted the HLA-A and HLA-B alleles for most subjects in the first cohort. A later analysis reported that several top co-occurrence clusters appeared linked to parvovirus B19, influenza, CMV and Epstein-Barr virus. Immune exposure information for the cohort was limited to CMV serostatus. The cohort was sequenced for TCR beta chains only, and without alpha or paired-chain data the features that could be detected were limited. Some IMGT-functional V segments, including TRBV6-2 and TRBV6-3, could not be told apart with the 87-base-pair reads, so those segments were excluded. The earlier analysis of about 600 of the donors excluded approximately 15 rarely observed V segments, including chromosome 9 orphons, because counts were too low. It was suggested by the authors that the approach could potentially be generalized to other disease states and immunological phenotypes. At a false discovery rate of 0.05, a later analysis linked around 17,000 TCR beta sequences to specific HLA alleles. A cluster of highly shared sequence variants was judged likely to be a technical artifact of the sequencing pipeline. In a later analysis, the rate of TCR association differed among HLA loci, with DRB1 alleles having the most associated TCRs and HLA-C alleles having the fewest. In a later analysis, most CMV-associated TCR beta chains were found to appear HLA-restricted, with HLA associations seemingly driven largely by CMV exposure. Presence/absence analyses assumed roughly uniform sequencing depth across donors, an assumption that may not hold. When HLA alleles, especially DR and DQ, strongly co-occurred, TCR associations were difficult to assign to individual alleles. A few of the identified cytomegalovirus-associated TCR beta chains were confirmed in vitro to be specific for cytomegalovirus antigens. Compared with equally common non-associated chains, HLA-associated TCR beta chains in a later analysis were more clonally expanded and had lower generation probabilities.

Its CDR3 holds 17 amino acids, cysteine through phenylalanine. The DNA shown is the 51-base CDR3, in frame from base 1. Per the germline V gene, SGHNT is the CDR1 and YENEEA is the CDR2. Ends trimmed: V by 4 bases, J by 1 base; bases unmatched to a gene: 5. Libraries came from the immunoSEQ multiplex PCR assay. The multiplex PCR relied on a mix of 60 forward primers for TCR Vbeta segments and 13 reverse primers for TCR Jbeta segments. The CDR3 region of rearranged TCR beta genes was amplified from genomic DNA by a multiplex PCR assay. On the Illumina HiSeq System, the amplified TCR beta libraries were sequenced as 87-base-pair reads. The authors' pipeline ran thus. In a later analysis, tens of millions of unique TCR beta chains were counted across the roughly 610 repertoires, and roughly 11 million of these chains were shared by at least two donors. Raw reads were error-corrected and collapsed into unique sequences with a nearest-neighbor algorithm that merged closely related sequences to remove PCR and sequencing errors. CDR3 sequences were aligned to IMGT reference sequences to assign V, D and J gene segments. For a sequence to be retained, at least a six-nucleotide match to both a V gene segment and a J gene segment was required. Rearrangements were called productive when the CDR3 lacked stop codons and stayed in frame with V and J; all others were non-productive. Following IMGT convention, CDR3 was defined as the stretch from the second conserved V-encoded cysteine up to the conserved J-encoded phenylalanine. In an earlier analysis of 550 to 650 of the donors, sequences lacking an unambiguous match to a single V gene segment were excluded. In an earlier analysis of a few hundred of the donors, V segments were called functional above 56.7% productive rearrangements and were called segregating when the between-donor standard deviation exceeded 5%. A statistical classification framework was built for diagnosing cytomegalovirus status from the catalog of TCR beta chain sequences. V and J gene assignment, in a later analysis, came from comparing TCR nucleotide sequences with IMGT/GENE-DB human TR gene sequences. The TCRdist pipeline was used in a later analysis to assign CDR3 sequences and most-parsimonious VDJ recombination scenarios. In a later analysis, each TCR beta chain was defined by its CDR3 amino acid sequence together with its V-gene family, and reads lacking a unique V-gene family were excluded. A later analysis removed 600 or so highly shared, low-generation-probability nucleotide sequences to deal with suspected cross-contamination and a sequencing artifact. In a later analysis, a clonal expansion index was calculated for each public chain from normalized within-repertoire ranks of inferred template counts. In a later analysis, generation probabilities were computed with a VDJ recombination model fitted to out-of-frame rearrangements, and the resulting probabilities were checked against IGoR. In a later analysis, hypergeometric tests were used to score TCR-TCR, TCR-HLA and TCR-CMV co-occurrence, with a repertoire-size bias correction applied to TCR pairs. A later analysis estimated false discovery rates by permuting HLA or CMV assignments 20 times. A later analysis grouped co-occurring TCRs with DBSCAN, adding TCRdist sequence similarity when clustering within HLA-allele-positive subsets. For co-occurrence clustering, repertoires with fewer than 30,000 or more than 120,000 public chains were excluded, along with 4 to 6 repertoires with anomalous nucleotide sharing. Sourced from immuneACCESS, this table was stored by TCRdb with only in-frame sequences that have V and J called. A share of the clones is absent; for the studies checked, an unresolved V gene accounts for under half, and the remainder has no known explanation. V and J calls and clone size are copied from that table; D and trimming were computed from the DNA. This sample comprises about 300,000 clones, approximately 90% of them detected only once. The ten largest clones take up about 4% of the sample.

The material sequenced was PBMCs. This receptor was identified in a man between 35 and 55 years old in good health and CMV-seropositive. This sequence uses TRBV11-3 and TRBJ2-6, and 9 bases in between align with TRBD1. For the CDR3, the sequence is CASSSGQGRSGANVLTF. The DNA is as follows: TGTGCCAGCAGCTCCGGACAGGGGAGGTCTGGGGCCAACGTCCTGACTTTC.